In this sample, the clone carrying this T cell receptor (beta chain) turned up a few times. Its antigen remains unidentified. Trimming shortened V by 3 bases and J by 0 bases, and 13 bases separated the two germline ends. CDR1 is SGDLS and CDR2 is YYNGEE in the germline V gene. This CDR3 spans 15 amino acids. Since all of the isolated RNA was reverse transcribed, expressed TCRB transcripts were what got sequenced. Produced via immunoSEQ multiplex PCR; TCRdb's table is partial and in-frame only. This sample has more than 300,000 clones, with 10% to 15% found just once. The data belong to a study of beta chain features in type 1 diabetes. General study findings and limits: Significant though moderate, a shortening of TCRB CDR3s appeared in all four CD4+ subsets of Type 1 diabetes patients. More deletions and fewer insertions at VDJ junctions were found in patients with type 1 diabetes.

The material sequenced was naive CD4+ T cells from blood. This sequence originates from a young woman with type 1 diabetes. The gene calls are TRBV9 and TRBJ2-7; perhaps TRBD1 as D (6 bases). The CDR3 nucleotides are TGTGCCAGCAGCGCACAGGGTACCTCCTCCTACGAGCAGTACTTC. It translates to CASSAQGTSSYEQYF. Variable domain in full (rest from reference TRBV9 and TRBJ2-7): DSGVTQTPKHLITATGQRVTLRCSPRSGDLSVYWYQQSLDQGLQFLIQYYNGEERAKGNILERFSAQQFPDLHSELNLSSLELGDSALYFCASSAQGTSSYEQYFGPGTRLTVT.